This TCR beta chain is from a study of blood T cells in healthy people across ages (dated by TCRdb to between 2014 and 2017). For the wider study: In model experiments, roughly one uniquely barcoded TCR beta cDNA molecule per two T cells was captured by template switching. The study measured age-related changes in TCR beta repertoire diversity using deep sequencing normalized with unique cDNA molecular identifiers. The donors were divided into four age groups: young (average around 17 years), middle-aged (about 41), aged (about 61) and long-lived (roughly 82). To avoid experimental bias, donors of different ages were spread randomly across the sequencing lanes. Two additional independent replicas of 1 million unique cDNA reads from the same blood draw were analyzed for two donors (one aged 18 to 30 and one aged 80 or older).

On the study overall, not on this receptor specifically: As age increased, observed TCR beta diversity per million T cells dropped in a roughly linear way, and a significant reduction was already evident by age 40. The long-lived group showed more naive CD4+ T cells, fewer expanded clones and increased TCR diversity than the aged group, suggesting age selection. A strong correlation was found between observed TCR beta diversity and the percentage of naive T cells measured by flow cytometry. Total diversity estimates from one million sequenced T cells were considered lower bounds and underestimates. Because donor CMV infection status was unknown, age-related changes in expanded clonotypes were potentially confounded. Because profiling used bulk unsorted PBMCs, naive and antigen-experienced compartments could not be compared conclusively.

A word on this clonotype: The antigen this receptor binds is unknown. Per-base quality was not reported, and no clone a single base away is much larger than it.

Donors were about 36 systemically healthy Caucasian individuals from Russia aged roughly 6 to 100 years. About 9.6 milliliters of peripheral blood were collected from each donor into EDTA-treated Vacutainer tubes. Ficoll-Paque density-gradient centrifugation was used to isolate PBMCs, with at least 7 million per sample. Trizol reagent was used to extract total RNA from PBMCs, with at least 6 micrograms per sample. The percentages of naive CD45RAhigh/CD27high T cells were determined by flow cytometry on a PBMC aliquot from every donor. Libraries were constructed by 5' RACE. Instrument used: Illumina HiSeq 2500. The second PCR ran for about 6 to 11 cycles and used a J-beta primer mix along with a sample-barcoded 5' primer. A template-switch 5' adaptor carrying 12 random nucleotides introduced a unique molecular identifier onto each TCR beta cDNA molecule. Each sample yielded at least 2.5 million CDR3-containing paired-end reads. The Mint cDNA synthesis kit, primed by a TRBC-specific oligonucleotide, was used to synthesize first-strand cDNA from all RNA. After uracil-DNA glycosylase treatment, a first 18-cycle PCR used universal primers M1SS and BC2_uni_R on all cDNA. The paper's processing steps were these. Normalization of each sample was performed by random selection of 1 million high-quality reads, each carrying a distinct molecular identifier. Reads with shared molecular identifiers were discarded instead of being binned into consensus sequences. MiTCR, run with a Q25 quality threshold and the strictest error-elimination algorithm, handled CDR3 identification, clonotype clustering and error correction. Lower-bound total TCR beta diversity was estimated with a nonparametric unseen species model using Euler transformation. TCRdb's own reprocessing of the public reads used fastp at Q25 and MiXCR and kept productive beta chains. Duplicate CDR3 protein sequences are folded into a single record with the most common DNA and genes. The V and J calls, along with clone size, are taken from TCRdb and not from the paper's own processing. Recorded for this sample are 1.5 million to 2 million distinct CDR3 sequences; around 50% of them occurred a single time. The ten largest clonotypes hold roughly 2% of the sample.

The sequence was collected from a woman in her thirties or forties in good health. Sequenced: blood.

The sequenced DNA: TGTGCCAGCAGTTATGCCAGGGACCGACCCGGCGAGGAGACCCAGTACTTC. Its translation is CASSYARDRPGEETQYF. Rearrangement joined TRBV28 to TRBJ2-5; the D segment might be TRBD1 or TRBD2, since each matches 5 bases. V was cut back by 4 bases and J by 5 bases, leaving a gap of 23 bases between them. CDR1 is given as MDHEN and CDR2 as SYDVKM, both from the germline V gene. CDR3 length: 17 amino acids, cysteine to phenylalanine. The retained sequence is limited to the CDR3, 51 bases, with the frame set at the first base.